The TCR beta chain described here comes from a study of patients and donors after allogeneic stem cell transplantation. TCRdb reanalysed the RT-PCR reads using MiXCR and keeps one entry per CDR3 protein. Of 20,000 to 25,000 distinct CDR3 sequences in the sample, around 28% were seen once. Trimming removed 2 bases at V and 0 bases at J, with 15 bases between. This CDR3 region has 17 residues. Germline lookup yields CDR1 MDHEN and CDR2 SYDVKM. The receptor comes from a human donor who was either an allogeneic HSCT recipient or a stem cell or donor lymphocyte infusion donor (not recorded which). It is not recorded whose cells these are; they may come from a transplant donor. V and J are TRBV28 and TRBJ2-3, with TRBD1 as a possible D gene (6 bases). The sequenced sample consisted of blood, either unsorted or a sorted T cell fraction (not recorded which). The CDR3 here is CASSLGTTLSSTDTQYF. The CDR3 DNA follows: TGTGCCAGCAGTTTAGGGACAACCCTTTCTAGCACAGATACGCAGTATTTT.